This TCR beta chain was recovered during a study of cytomegalovirus exposure and HLA in healthy donors. As concerns this clone: Its antigen is as yet unknown.

The CDR3 is 16 residues long. The V and J ends lost 3 bases and 6 bases, in that order; junction bases with no gene match: 13. Germline V lookup: CDR1 MGHRA, CDR2 YSYEKL. PCR was performed using 60 Vbeta and 13 Jbeta primers. The table came from immunoSEQ multiplex PCR; TCRdb's copy has only in-frame clones and leaves some out. This table holds about 120,000 clones, about 85% found once. General observations from the study: Donors belonging to an Asian-associated ancestry cluster reportedly showed fewer N-insertions in productive TCRs than the roughly 670-donor mean, according to what a later analysis found.

The chain carries TRBV4-1 and TRBJ2-7; 8 positions match TRBD2. Source material: PBMCs. This sequence was found in a man over 45 in good health and CMV-seronegative. CDR3 DNA sequence: TGCGCCAGCAGCCAGGAGAAACTAGGACTAGCCTCCGAGCAGTACTTC. Amino acids: CASSQEKLGLASEQYF.